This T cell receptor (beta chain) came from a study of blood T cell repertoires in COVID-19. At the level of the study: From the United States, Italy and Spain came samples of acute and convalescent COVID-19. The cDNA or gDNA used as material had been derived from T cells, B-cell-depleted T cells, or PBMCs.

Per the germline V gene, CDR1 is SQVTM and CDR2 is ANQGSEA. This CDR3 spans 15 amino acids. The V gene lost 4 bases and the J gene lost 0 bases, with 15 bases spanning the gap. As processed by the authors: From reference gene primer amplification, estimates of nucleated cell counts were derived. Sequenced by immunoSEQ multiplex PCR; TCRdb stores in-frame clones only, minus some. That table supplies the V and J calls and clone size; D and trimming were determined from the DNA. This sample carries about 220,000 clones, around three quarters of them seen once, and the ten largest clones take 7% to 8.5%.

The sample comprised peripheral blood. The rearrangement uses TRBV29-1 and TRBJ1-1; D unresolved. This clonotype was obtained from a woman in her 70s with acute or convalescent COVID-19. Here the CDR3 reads CSVVGADFMNTEAFF. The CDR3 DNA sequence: TGCAGCGTTGTAGGAGCGGACTTTATGAACACTGAAGCTTTCTTT.